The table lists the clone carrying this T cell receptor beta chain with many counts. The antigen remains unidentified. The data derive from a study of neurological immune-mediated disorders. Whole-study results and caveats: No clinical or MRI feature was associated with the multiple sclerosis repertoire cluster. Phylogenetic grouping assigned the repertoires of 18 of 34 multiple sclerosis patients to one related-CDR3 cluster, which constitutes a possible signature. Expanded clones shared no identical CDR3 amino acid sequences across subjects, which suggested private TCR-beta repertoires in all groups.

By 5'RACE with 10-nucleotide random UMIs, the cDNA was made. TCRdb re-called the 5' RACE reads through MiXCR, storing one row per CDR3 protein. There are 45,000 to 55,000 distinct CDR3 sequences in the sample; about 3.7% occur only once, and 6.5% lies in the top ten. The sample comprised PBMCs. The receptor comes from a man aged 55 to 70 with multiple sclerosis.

The CDR3 DNA sequence: TGCGCCAGCAAGAAAGGACAGGAGTACGAGCAGTACTTC. It translates to CASKKGQEYEQYF. The V and J genes are TRBV5-1 and TRBJ2-7; 7 bases are a match to TRBD1. Germline V CDR1 and CDR2: SGHRS, YFSETQ. J was trimmed by 4 bases and V by 6 bases; bases with no gene match: 7. The CDR3 totals 13 residues.